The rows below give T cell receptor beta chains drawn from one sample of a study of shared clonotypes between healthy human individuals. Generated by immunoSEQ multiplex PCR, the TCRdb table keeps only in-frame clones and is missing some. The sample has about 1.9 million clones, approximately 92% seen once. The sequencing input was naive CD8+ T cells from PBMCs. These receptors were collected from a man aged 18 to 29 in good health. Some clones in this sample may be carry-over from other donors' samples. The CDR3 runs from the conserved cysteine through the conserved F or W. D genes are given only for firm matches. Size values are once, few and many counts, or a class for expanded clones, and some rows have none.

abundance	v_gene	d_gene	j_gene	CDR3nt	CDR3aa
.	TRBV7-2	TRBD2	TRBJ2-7	TGTGCCAGCAGCTCGCGGACTAGCGGGAGCTCCTACGAGCAGTACTTC	CASSSRTSGSSYEQYF
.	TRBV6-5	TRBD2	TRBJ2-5	TGTGCCAGCAGTCATAGCGGGAGCCCCCAAGAGACCCAGTACTTC	CASSHSGSPQETQYF
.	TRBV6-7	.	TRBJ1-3	TGTGCCAGCAGTTACCCGGGGACAAATGCAACCTTCTCTGGAAACACCATATATTTT	CASSYPGTNATFSGNTIYF
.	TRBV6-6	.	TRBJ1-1	TGTGCCAGCAGTTACGTGGCGAACACTGAAGCTTTCTTT	CASSYVANTEAFF
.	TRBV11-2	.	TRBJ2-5	TGTGCCAGCCAGGGCTGGGGCCTCCAAGAGACCCAGTACTTC	CASQGWGLQETQYF
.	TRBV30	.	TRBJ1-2	TGTGCCTGGAGCGCGACAGGAATCAACTATGGCTACACCTTC	CAWSATGINYGYTF
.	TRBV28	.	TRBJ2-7	TGTGCCAGCAGGCTGACAGGTCCGGACTACGAGCAGTACTTC	CASRLTGPDYEQYF
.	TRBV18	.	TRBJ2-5	TGTGCCAGCTCGAGATCGCCGCCCCTGGAGACCCAGTACTTC	CASSRSPPLETQYF
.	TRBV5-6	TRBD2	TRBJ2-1	TGTGCCAGCAGCCCCGGGGGGGGCGGTGAGCAGTTCTTC	CASSPGGGGEQFF
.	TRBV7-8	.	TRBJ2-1	TGTGCCAGCAGCTTATATGGGGGGATGGGCGACAATGAGCAGTTCTTC	CASSLYGGMGDNEQFF
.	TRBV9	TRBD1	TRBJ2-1	TGTGCCAGCAGCGCCCGGGACAGCCTACATGAGCAGTTCTTC	CASSARDSLHEQFF
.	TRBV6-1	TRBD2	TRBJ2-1	TGTGCCAGCAGTGAATGGGGTGGCGGGAGGTCCTACAATGAGCAGTTCTTC	CASSEWGGGRSYNEQFF
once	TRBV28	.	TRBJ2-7	TGTGCCAGCAGCCCCGCGGGGCGGTCCTACGAGCAGTACTTC	CASSPAGRSYEQYF
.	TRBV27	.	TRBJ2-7	TGTGCCAGCAGTTCCTTTAAAACTCGGGGGCGCCCCTACGAGCAGTACTTC	CASSSFKTRGRPYEQYF
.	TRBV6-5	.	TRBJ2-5	TGTGCCAGCACCAAAGTCCGGGTCGAGACCCAGTACTTC	CASTKVRVETQYF
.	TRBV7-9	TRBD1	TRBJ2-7	TGTGCCAGCAGCTCTCGGACAGGAACTCCCTACGAGCAGTACTTC	CASSSRTGTPYEQYF
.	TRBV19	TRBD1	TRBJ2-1	TGTGCCAGTAGTATCTCCGGGACAGGGATCTACAATGAGCAGTTCTTC	CASSISGTGIYNEQFF
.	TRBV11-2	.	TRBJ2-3	TGTGCCAGCAGCTTGCTGATTCCCAGGACAGATACGCAGTATTTT	CASSLLIPRTDTQYF
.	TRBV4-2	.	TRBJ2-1	TGTGCCAGCAGCCAAGATTCAGCTCCCCTCTACAATGAGCAGTTCTTC	CASSQDSAPLYNEQFF
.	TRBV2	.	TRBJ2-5	TGTGCCAGCAGTGAAGAGCTGGAGACCCAGTACTTC	CASSEELETQYF
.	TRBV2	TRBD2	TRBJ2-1	TGTGCCAGCAGTCCTCCGGGACTAGGTATTAATGAGCAGTTCTTC	CASSPPGLGINEQFF
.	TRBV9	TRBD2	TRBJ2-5	TGTGCCAGCAGCGAGGGGACTAGCTGGAACCAAGAGACCCAGTACTTC	CASSEGTSWNQETQYF
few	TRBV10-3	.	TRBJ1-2	TGTGCCATCAGTGAGTACCGGGATGAAGAAGCTAACTATGGCTACACCTTC	CAISEYRDEEANYGYTF
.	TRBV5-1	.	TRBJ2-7	TGCGCCAGCAGCTTGGGGCGAGTGTGGGACGAGCAGTACTTC	CASSLGRVWDEQYF
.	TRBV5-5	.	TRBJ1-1	TGTGCCAGCAGCTTCGCAGGCGGGGGGGACACTGAAGCTTTCTTT	CASSFAGGGDTEAFF
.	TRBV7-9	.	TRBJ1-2	TGTGCCAGCAGCTTAGACAGCCTGTACTATGGCTACACCTTC	CASSLDSLYYGYTF
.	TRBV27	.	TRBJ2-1	TGTGCCAGCAGTTTAATTCCGGGGGCGGACAATGAGCAGTTCTTC	CASSLIPGADNEQFF
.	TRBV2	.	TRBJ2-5	TGTGCCAGCAGTGAAGCGCTTCGTGGGGGAGGCCAAGAGACCCAGTACTTC	CASSEALRGGGQETQYF
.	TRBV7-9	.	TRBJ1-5	TGTGCCAGCAGCTTAGACGGAGTCAATCAGCCCCAGCATTTT	CASSLDGVNQPQHF
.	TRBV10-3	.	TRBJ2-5	TGTGCCATCAGTGAGAGGCAGGGTGTCGTGACCCAGTACTTC	CAISERQGVVTQYF
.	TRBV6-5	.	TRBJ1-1	TGTGCCAGCAGTTTGAGGAGGGAGGTGAACACTGAAGCTTTCTTT	CASSLRREVNTEAFF
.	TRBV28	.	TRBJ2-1	TGTGCCAGCAGTTTAGTCGACTACTACAATGAGCAGTTCTTC	CASSLVDYYNEQFF
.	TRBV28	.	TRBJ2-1	TGTGCCAGCAGCCCCCGATATCGGGGCCTCTCCTACAATGAGCAGTTCTTC	CASSPRYRGLSYNEQFF
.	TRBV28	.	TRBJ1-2	TGTGCCAGCAGTTTCGCTACCCCCATCGGCTATGGCTACACCTTC	CASSFATPIGYGYTF
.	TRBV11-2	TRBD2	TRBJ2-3	TGTGCCAGCAGCTTCCGTGCGGGGGAAGATACGCAGTATTTT	CASSFRAGEDTQYF
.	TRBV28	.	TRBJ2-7	TGTGCCAGCAGTTTCTTTCTCTACGAGCAGTACTTC	CASSFFLYEQYF
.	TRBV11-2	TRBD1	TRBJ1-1	TGTGCCAGCAGCAAAAGGACAGGGAGGTGGACTGAAGCTTTCTTT	CASSKRTGRWTEAFF
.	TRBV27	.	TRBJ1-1	TGTGCCAGCAGTTTAGGTGTCAGGCCTCTCTCAGGGGAAACTGAAGCTTTCTTT	CASSLGVRPLSGETEAFF
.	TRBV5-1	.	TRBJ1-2	TGCGCCAGCGCAGAAGGACCCGCCAACTATGGCTACACCTTC	CASAEGPANYGYTF
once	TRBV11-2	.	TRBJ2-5	TGTGCCAGCGGTGGACTGCCGGGAGAGACCCAGTACTTC	CASGGLPGETQYF
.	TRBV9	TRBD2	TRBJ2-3	TGTGCCAGCAGCGTAGAGCCGGGGCTAGCGGGAGACACAGATACGCAGTATTTT	CASSVEPGLAGDTDTQYF
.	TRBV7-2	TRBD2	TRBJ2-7	TGTGCCAGCAGCTCGGGACTAGCGGGGGAGCAGTACTTC	CASSSGLAGEQYF
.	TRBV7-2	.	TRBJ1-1	TGTGCCAGCAGCCTTCGATTCCTGAACACTGAAGCTTTCTTT	CASSLRFLNTEAFF
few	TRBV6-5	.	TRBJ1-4	TGTGCCAGCAGTTACTCATCGGGGGGAGGTGAAAAACTGTTTTTT	CASSYSSGGGEKLFF
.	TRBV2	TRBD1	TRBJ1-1	TGTGCCACTCAGGCCGGGACAGGGACCATGAACACTGAAGCTTTCTTT	CATQAGTGTMNTEAFF
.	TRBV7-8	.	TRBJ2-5	TGTGCCAGCAGCTTAAACCGACTGGGCCAAGAGACCCAGTACTTC	CASSLNRLGQETQYF
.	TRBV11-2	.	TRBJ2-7	TGTGCCAGCAGCATAGGGGCAGGGAAGTCCTACGAGCAGTACTTC	CASSIGAGKSYEQYF
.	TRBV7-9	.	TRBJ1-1	TGTGCCAGCAGCCCCAGTCGGGTTGTTGGGACTGAAGCTTTCTTT	CASSPSRVVGTEAFF
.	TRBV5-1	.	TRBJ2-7	TGCGCCAGCAGCTTGGGAGGGTTTCGGTACGAGCAGTACTTC	CASSLGGFRYEQYF
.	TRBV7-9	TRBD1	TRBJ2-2	TGTGCCAGCAGCGCAGGACAGGTTAGCACCGGGGAGCTGTTTTTT	CASSAGQVSTGELFF
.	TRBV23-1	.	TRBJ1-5	TGCGCCAGTCCGGGTGTTTTGGGCAATCAGCCCCAGCATTTT	CASPGVLGNQPQHF
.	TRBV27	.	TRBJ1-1	TGTGCCAGCAGTTTATCAGAACGGTCCTTCCGAGGGGCTGAAGCTTTCTTT	CASSLSERSFRGAEAFF
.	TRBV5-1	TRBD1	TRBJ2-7	TGCGCCAGCAGTATGACAGGGGTCGGGGAGCAGTACTTC	CASSMTGVGEQYF
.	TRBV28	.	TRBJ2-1	TGTGCCAGCAGTTCCTCTCATGAGCAGTTCTTC	CASSSSHEQFF
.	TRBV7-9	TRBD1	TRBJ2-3	TGTGCCAGCAGCCCCCCAGGGGGTGGAACAGATACGCAGTATTTT	CASSPPGGGTDTQYF
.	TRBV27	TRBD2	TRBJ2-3	TGTGCCAGCAGTTTGAGGGGACGAATAGCGGGAGGCTCAGATACGCAGTATTTT	CASSLRGRIAGGSDTQYF
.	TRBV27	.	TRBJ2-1	TGTGCCAGCAGTAGGCGTCGCGATGAGCAGTTCTTC	CASSRRRDEQFF
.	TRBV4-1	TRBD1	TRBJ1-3	TGCGCCAGCAGCCTAACCGGGACAGGGGCTGGAAACACCATATATTTT	CASSLTGTGAGNTIYF